These T cell receptor beta chains were read from a single sample in a study of neurological immune-mediated disorders. TCRdb processed the 5' RACE reads anew with MiXCR; each CDR3 protein has one entry. The data show tens of thousands of distinct CDR3 sequences, with nearly 7.5% seen just once and 4.4% held by the top ten. Sequenced material: PBMCs. Receptor source: a woman aged 40 to 50 in good health. The CDR3 runs from the conserved cysteine through the conserved F or W. D genes are given only for firm matches. For some rows the clone size is stated as once, few or many, or as a class when expanded; others skip it.

v_call	clone_size	d_call	j_call	cdr3_aa	cdr3_nt
TRBV28	many	TRBD2	TRBJ2-7	CASSSGGVWAEQYF	TGTGCCAGCAGTTCTGGGGGGGTTTGGGCTGAGCAGTACTTC
TRBV2	NA	TRBD2	TRBJ2-3	CASIVAGVGADTQYF	TGTGCCAGCATTGTAGCGGGAGTAGGCGCAGATACGCAGTATTTT
TRBV28	many	NA	TRBJ1-3	CASSPGMLFGNTIYF	TGTGCCAGCAGTCCGGGAATGTTGTTTGGAAACACCATATATTTT
TRBV5-1	many	TRBD2	TRBJ2-4	CASSLAGGRPRLYLAKNIQYF	TGCGCCAGCAGCTTGGCCGGCGGGAGGCCGCGCCTTTATCTAGCCAAAAACATTCAGTACTTC
TRBV9	many	TRBD2	TRBJ2-3	CASSAPRAGGEWTDTQYF	TGTGCCAGCAGCGCCCCGCGCGCTGGGGGGGAATGGACAGATACGCAGTATTTT
TRBV6-5	many	TRBD1	TRBJ2-5	CASKGQGVLAFAETQYF	TGTGCCAGCAAAGGACAGGGGGTACTAGCCTTCGCGGAGACCCAGTACTTC
TRBV14	many	NA	TRBJ2-1	CARLPTGTLEGSSYNEQFF	TGTGCCAGGCTCCCTACCGGGACTCTCGAGGGAAGCTCCTACAATGAGCAGTTCTTC
TRBV5-5	many	NA	TRBJ2-7	CASSLGGDLRYEQYF	TGTGCCAGCAGCCTTGGGGGCGACCTCCGCTACGAGCAGTACTTC
TRBV29-1	many	NA	TRBJ1-2	CSVRGANYGYTF	TGCAGCGTACGAGGGGCTAACTATGGCTACACCTTC
TRBV5-1	many	TRBD2	TRBJ2-3	CASSLAGAGGLQDTQYF	TGCGCCAGCAGCTTGGCCGGAGCGGGAGGCCTCCAAGATACGCAGTATTTT
TRBV11-3	NA	NA	TRBJ1-1	CASSANSGHTEAFF	TGTGCCAGCAGCGCCAATTCCGGGCACACTGAAGCTTTCTTT
TRBV7-9	many	NA	TRBJ1-2	CASSSPTGVLYGYTF	TGTGCCAGCAGCTCCCCGACAGGAGTACTCTATGGCTACACCTTC
TRBV5-1	many	NA	TRBJ2-1	CASSPRPGYNEQFF	TGCGCCAGCAGCCCCCGTCCAGGCTACAATGAGCAGTTCTTC
TRBV12-3/TRBV12-4	many	NA	TRBJ1-1	CASSLNPDNPNTEAFF	TGTGCCAGCAGTTTAAACCCCGACAATCCGAACACTGAAGCTTTCTTT
TRBV3-1	many	NA	TRBJ1-6	CASSRTRGGQSSPLHF	TGTGCCAGCAGCCGAACCAGGGGCGGGCAGAGTTCACCCCTCCACTTT
TRBV28	many	TRBD2	TRBJ2-1	CASRTSGRVGAYNEQFF	TGTGCCAGCAGGACTAGCGGGAGGGTTGGGGCCTACAATGAGCAGTTCTTC
TRBV5-5	many	NA	TRBJ1-4	CASSLPQGEKLFF	TGTGCCAGCAGCCTCCCTCAGGGCGAAAAACTGTTTTTT
TRBV19	NA	NA	TRBJ2-1	CASSRAPEWRNEQFF	TGTGCCAGTAGCAGAGCTCCGGAATGGAGAAATGAGCAGTTCTTC
TRBV20-1	many	NA	TRBJ2-7	CSCNLGDEQYF	TGCAGTTGCAACCTAGGGGACGAGCAGTACTTC
TRBV5-1	many	NA	TRBJ2-7	CASSTLQGYEQYF	TGCGCCAGCAGCACGTTACAGGGCTACGAGCAGTACTTC
TRBV4-1	many	NA	TRBJ1-4	CASSPRGAASNEKLFF	TGCGCCAGCAGCCCGAGAGGTGCAGCCTCTAATGAAAAACTGTTTTTT
TRBV27	many	TRBD1	TRBJ2-2	CASSFPRTGNTGELFF	TGTGCCAGCAGTTTCCCCCGGACAGGGAACACCGGGGAGCTGTTTTTT
TRBV5-6	many	NA	TRBJ2-2	CASSLGRNTGELFF	TGTGCCAGCAGCTTGGGGCGGAACACCGGGGAGCTGTTTTTT
TRBV20-1	many	TRBD1	TRBJ1-2	CSAGPGTGNGYGYTF	TGCAGTGCTGGCCCCGGGACAGGGAATGGGTATGGCTACACCTTC
TRBV18	many	TRBD2	TRBJ2-1	CASSPLQRETYNEQFF	TGTGCCAGCTCACCCTTACAGCGGGAGACCTACAATGAGCAGTTCTTC
TRBV6-1	NA	NA	TRBJ1-1	CASSELEAFF	TGTGCCAGCAGTGAATTGGAGGCTTTCTTT
TRBV7-2	many	NA	TRBJ2-1	CASSVGLHNEQFF	TGTGCCAGCAGCGTGGGACTTCACAATGAGCAGTTCTTC
TRBV5-1	many	NA	TRBJ2-5	CASSLRPAQETQYF	TGCGCCAGCAGCTTGAGGCCAGCGCAAGAGACCCAGTACTTC
TRBV9	many	TRBD2	TRBJ2-1	CASSVVAGGHPHNEQFF	TGTGCCAGCAGCGTAGTTGCGGGGGGGCACCCTCACAATGAGCAGTTCTTC
TRBV27	NA	TRBD2	TRBJ2-2	CASSGPPGGDYTGELFF	TGTGCCAGCAGTGGACCCCCGGGGGGGGATTACACCGGTGAGCTGTTTTTT
TRBV9	many	NA	TRBJ2-1	CASSVEAAVRINEQFF	TGTGCCAGCAGCGTAGAGGCAGCGGTCCGTATCAATGAGCAGTTCTTC
TRBV20-1	many	NA	TRBJ1-2	CSEADLGAHGYTF	TGCAGTGAAGCTGACCTAGGGGCGCATGGCTACACCTTC
TRBV28	many	TRBD1	TRBJ2-5	CASSWGQGAQETQYF	TGTGCCAGCAGTTGGGGACAGGGGGCTCAAGAGACCCAGTACTTC
TRBV20-1	many	NA	TRBJ1-4	CSANPPRAPNEKLFF	TGCAGTGCTAACCCCCCTAGGGCGCCTAATGAAAAACTGTTTTTT
TRBV9	few	NA	TRBJ1-1	CASSPSTLNTEAFF	TGTGCCAGCAGCCCCTCGACATTGAACACTGAAGCTTTCTTT
TRBV24-1	many	TRBD2	TRBJ2-7	CATSEGTSRNEQYF	TGTGCCACCAGTGAGGGGACTAGCCGTAACGAGCAGTACTTC
TRBV4-1	many	TRBD1	TRBJ1-2	CASSQETGGRYGYTF	TGCGCCAGCAGCCAAGAGACAGGGGGTCGATATGGCTACACCTTC
TRBV4-2	many	NA	TRBJ2-3	CASSQEWGDGADTQYF	TGTGCCAGCAGCCAAGAATGGGGAGATGGGGCAGATACGCAGTATTTT
TRBV28	many	NA	TRBJ2-1	CASSLAGEQFF	TGTGCCAGCAGTTTAGCTGGTGAGCAGTTCTTC
TRBV20-1	many	TRBD2	TRBJ2-7	CSARDGLAPYEQYF	TGCAGTGCTAGAGATGGACTAGCTCCCTACGAGCAGTACTTC
TRBV7-2	many	TRBD2	TRBJ2-2	CASSNRLAGVTGELFF	TGTGCCAGCAGCAACCGACTAGCGGGAGTTACCGGGGAGCTGTTTTTT
TRBV3-1	many	TRBD1	TRBJ2-3	CASSPGPGQEPSTDTQYF	TGTGCCAGCAGCCCCGGCCCAGGACAGGAGCCTAGCACAGATACGCAGTATTTT
TRBV28	many	TRBD2	TRBJ2-1	CASRLGGLVNEQFF	TGTGCCAGCAGGTTGGGGGGGTTGGTCAATGAGCAGTTCTTC
TRBV5-1	many	TRBD1	TRBJ2-1	CASSLGGGGGNEQFF	TGCGCCAGCAGCTTGGGAGGGGGCGGTGGTAATGAGCAGTTCTTC
TRBV5-1	many	NA	TRBJ2-4	CASSLGTVTADIQYF	TGCGCCAGCAGCTTGGGGACTGTCACGGCAGACATTCAGTACTTC
TRBV6-1	many	NA	TRBJ2-7	CASTIDGSSYEQYF	TGTGCCAGCACCATAGACGGGAGTTCCTACGAGCAGTACTTC
TRBV5-1	many	TRBD1	TRBJ2-5	CASSPGTGIQETQYF	TGCGCCAGCAGCCCCGGGACAGGGATCCAAGAGACCCAGTACTTC
TRBV7-9	many	TRBD2	TRBJ2-1	CASSPRAGAYNEQFF	TGTGCCAGCAGCCCTAGGGCGGGGGCCTACAATGAGCAGTTCTTC
TRBV30	many	TRBD2	TRBJ2-7	CAWSVARTSLGEQYF	TGTGCCTGGAGTGTCGCCAGGACTAGTCTTGGCGAGCAGTACTTC
TRBV20-1	NA	NA	TRBJ2-3	CSAFHLGSGHTDTQYF	TGCAGTGCTTTCCACCTCGGGTCGGGACACACAGATACGCAGTATTTT